The rows below give T cell receptor beta chains drawn from one sample of a study of post-analysis software for immune sequencing data. A single record per CDR3 protein comes from TCRdb applying MiXCR to the PCR reads. The data contain 750,000 to 950,000 distinct CDR3 sequences, about 53% of them singletons. The sample comprised blood. These receptors were collected from a girl under 18 with multiple sclerosis. Both conserved end residues are part of each CDR3. The order of the fields is V gene, clone size, CDR3 protein. Only some rows state a clone size, as once, few, many or a class for expanded clones.

v_call: TRBV12-3/TRBV12-4
clone_size: NA
cdr3_aa: CASSWTGDNEAFF

v_call: TRBV12-3/TRBV12-4
clone_size: few
cdr3_aa: CASSGYWGNYGYTF

v_call: TRBV29-1
clone_size: few
cdr3_aa: CSVVVNEQFF

v_call: TRBV4-1
clone_size: NA
cdr3_aa: CASSHSFSRQGADGYTF

v_call: TRBV20-1
clone_size: few
cdr3_aa: CSARTSPGANVLTF

v_call: TRBV29-1
clone_size: NA
cdr3_aa: CSGAVDRAEQFF

v_call: TRBV6-2/TRBV6-3
clone_size: NA
cdr3_aa: CASSFGTAVTEAFF

v_call: TRBV29-1
clone_size: NA
cdr3_aa: CSVVPLGGTGGLFPHEQYF

v_call: TRBV5-1
clone_size: NA
cdr3_aa: CASSRQTGAYNEQFF

v_call: TRBV6-2/TRBV6-3
clone_size: NA
cdr3_aa: CASSYSRSEYQETQYF

v_call: TRBV20-1
clone_size: NA
cdr3_aa: CSALTRTNEKLFF